This paragraph covers one T cell receptor (beta chain) sequence. TCRdb redid the calling of the 5' RACE reads with MiXCR, one entry per CDR3 protein. Of approximately 890,000 distinct CDR3 sequences listed, about 12% were seen once; the top ten hold roughly 1.6%. The data were taken from a study of identical twins. Germline assignment: CDR1 MGHDK and CDR2 SYGVNS. This CDR3 spans 15 amino acids. Trimming shortened V by 4 bases and J by 5 bases, and 17 bases separated the two germline ends. This same sample was also taken into another study, of yellow fever vaccine responses in identical twins.

Sequencing used PBMCs. The chain recombines TRBV25-1 with TRBJ2-5, with TRBD2 as a possible D gene (5 bases). The TCR comes from a woman aged 18 to 35 in good health. CDR3 coding DNA: TGTGCCAGCAGTGCCTACCCGGGTCGAGGGGAGACCCAGTACTTC. Protein product: CASSAYPGRGETQYF.